This entry describes one T cell receptor (beta chain). Its specificity is not known. At the DNA level, this CDR3 is encoded by other sequences in the same sample as well. Trimming stripped 2 bases from V and 8 bases from J, with 7 bases between. The CDR3 consists of 13 residues. Germline assignment: CDR1 MNHEY and CDR2 SVGAGI. This record belongs to a study of T cells in narcolepsy. Overall study results and limits: In some patient and control memory CD4+ samples, autoreactive clones were absent. Same-patient CSF and blood CD4+ T cell clonotypes included HCRT-specific and TRIB2-specific autoreactive ones. Blood of same and different patients, but not healthy controls, reportedly held recurring autoreactive clonotypes.

The assay was immunoSEQ multiplex PCR, and TCRdb's table has in-frame clones only and misses some. The sample contains around 34,000 clones, 79% of which appear only once. Sequencing input: memory (CD45RA-) CD4+ T cells from blood. This chain connects TRBV6-5 to TRBJ1-6; D not resolved. The TCR comes from a human donor in good health. CDR3 in amino acids: CASSYPGDSPLHF. The CDR3 nucleotides read TGTGCCAGCAGTTACCCGGGAGATTCACCCCTCCACTTT.